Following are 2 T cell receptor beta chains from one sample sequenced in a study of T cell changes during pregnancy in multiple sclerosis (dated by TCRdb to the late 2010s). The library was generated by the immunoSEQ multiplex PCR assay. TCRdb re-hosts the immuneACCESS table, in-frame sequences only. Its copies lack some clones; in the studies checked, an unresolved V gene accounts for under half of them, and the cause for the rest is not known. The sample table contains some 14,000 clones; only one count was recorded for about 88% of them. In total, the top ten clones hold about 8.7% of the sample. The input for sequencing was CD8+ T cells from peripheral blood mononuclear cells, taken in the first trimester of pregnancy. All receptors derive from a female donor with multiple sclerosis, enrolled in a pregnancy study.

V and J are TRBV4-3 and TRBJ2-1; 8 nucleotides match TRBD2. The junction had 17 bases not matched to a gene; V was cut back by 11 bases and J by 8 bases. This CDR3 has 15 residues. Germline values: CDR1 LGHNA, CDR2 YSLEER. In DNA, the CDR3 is TGCGCCGGCATCCTCGAGAGGGGCGGGGGGCATGAGCAGTTCTTC. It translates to CAGILERGGGHEQFF.

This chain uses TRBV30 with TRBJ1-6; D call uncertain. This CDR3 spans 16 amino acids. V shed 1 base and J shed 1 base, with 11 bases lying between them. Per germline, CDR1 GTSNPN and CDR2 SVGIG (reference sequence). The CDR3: CAWSDGWESYNSPLHF. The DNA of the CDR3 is TGTGCCTGGAGTGACGGGTGGGAGTCCTATAATTCACCCCTCCACTTT.